The 31 T cell receptor beta chains presented below share a single source sample, sequenced in a study of neurological immune-mediated disorders. Time point specified: longitudinal time-point 2. MiXCR, applied by TCRdb to the 5' RACE reads, yields one record per CDR3 protein. The table records roughly 60,000 distinct CDR3 sequences, about 8.9% of them present only once. The sequenced material came from PBMCs. These receptor sequences come from a man aged 25 to 45 in good health.

This clonotype has a count of ten or more. The chain links TRBV5-1 to TRBJ2-3, with TRBD1 matching over 10 bases. This CDR3 comprises 17 residues. J was trimmed by 5 bases and V by 0 bases; bases with no gene match: 9. Germline assignment: CDR1 SGHRS and CDR2 YFSETQ. In nucleotides, the CDR3 is TGCGCCAGCAGCTTGGTCTTCGGGACAGGGGCTGAAGATACGCAGTATTTT. Translation: CASSLVFGTGAEDTQYF.

This clonotype was seen a few times. The CDR3, as DNA: TGTGCCAGCAGTTTACGGACAGGGGGCTACACAGATACGCAGTATTTT. Translating it yields CASSLRTGGYTDTQYF. This chain links TRBV12-3 or TRBV12-4 with TRBJ2-3; TRBD1 aligns across 11 bases. With 2 bases clipped from V and 2 bases from J, the junction kept 3 bases outside the gene matches. This CDR3 is 16 amino acids long.

This clonotype was detected many times. This chain links TRBV12-3 or TRBV12-4 with TRBJ1-1; TRBD1 is a possible D gene (5 bases). Trimming took off 6 bases at V and 8 bases at J, with 13 bases between the two ends. The CDR3 runs to 12 residues. CDR3 in DNA: TGTGCCAGCAGCCCTCTGACAGAAGAAGCTTTCTTT. It codes for CASSPLTEEAFF.

The sample holds one count of this clonotype. The J gene is TRBJ2-6, the V gene TRBV27; the D gene could be TRBD1 or TRBD2 (5 bases each). V was trimmed by 5 bases and J by 2 bases, leaving 13 bases between them. The CDR3 runs to 16 residues. CDR1 is MNHEY, CDR2 SMNVEV, per germline (reference sequence). Here the CDR3 reads CASSPTGRTGANVLTF. In nucleotides, the CDR3 is TGTGCCAGCAGTCCCACGGGGCGCACTGGGGCCAACGTCCTGACTTTC.

This clonotype was counted ten times or more. This chain links TRBV10-3 with TRBJ2-7; 15 bases fit TRBD2. Germline CDR1 ENHRY, CDR2 SYGVKD. J lost 3 bases, V lost 6 bases, and 3 bases had no gene match. The CDR3 consists of 15 residues. CDR3 sequence reads: CAISPGLAGGYEQYF. CDR3 coding DNA: TGTGCCATCAGCCCGGGACTAGCGGGAGGCTACGAGCAGTACTTC.

This clonotype was seen ten or more times. V is TRBV7-9 and J is TRBJ2-1; 7 bases fit TRBD2. This CDR3 is built from 16 residues. Trimming took 2 bases from V and 3 from J; bases not matched to a gene: 7. CDR1 is SEHNR and CDR2 is FQNEAQ in the germline V gene (reference sequence). CDR3: CASSLMGLADYNEQFF. CDR3 DNA: TGTGCCAGCAGCTTAATGGGGCTAGCGGACTACAATGAGCAGTTCTTC.

This clonotype is labeled as medium-sized. V gene TRBV28 combines with J gene TRBJ2-5; D is unclear. The CDR3 has 15 amino acids. Germline V CDR1 and CDR2: MDHEN, SYDVKM. Trimming cost V 7 bases and J 4 bases, with 19 bases left between them. This CDR3 is CASTRVGPEGETQYF. CDR3 DNA: TGTGCCAGCACCCGCGTGGGCCCCGAAGGAGAGACCCAGTACTTC. Supplemented by reference TRBV28 and TRBJ2-5, the full variable domain reads DVKVTQSSRYLVKRTGEKVFLECVQDMDHENMFWYRQDPGLGLRLIYFSYDVKMKEKGDIPEGYSVSREKKERFSLILESASTNQTSMYLCASTRVGPEGETQYFGPGTRLLVL.

In its sample, this clonotype was seen many times. The chain recombines TRBV5-1 with TRBJ2-7; tentative D call: TRBD2 (5 bases). V lost 4 bases and J lost 3, with 14 bases in between. Germline V gives CDR1 SGHRS, CDR2 YFSETQ. There are 14 residues in the CDR3. The CDR3 loop is CASSKDPEGYEQYF. CDR3 DNA sequence: TGCGCCAGCAGCAAAGATCCCGAGGGCTACGAGCAGTACTTC. The full variable domain, in which reference TRBV5-1 and TRBJ2-7 provide the parts outside the CDR3, is KAGVTQTPRYLIKTRGQQVTLSCSPISGHRSVSWYQQTPGQGLQFLFEYFSETQRNKGNFPGRFSGRQFSNSRSEMNVSTLELGDSALYLCASSKDPEGYEQYFGPGTRLTVT.

This clonotype is labeled medium-sized. V usage is TRBV10-3 and J usage is TRBJ1-2; the D is unclear. V was cut by 3 bases and J by 8 bases, with 13 bases left in between. The CDR3 totals 13 residues. Germline V gene data show CDR1 as ENHRY and CDR2 as SYGVKD. CDR3 sequence reads: CAISDRESRGYTF. In DNA form, the CDR3 reads TGTGCCATCAGTGACCGGGAATCCCGGGGCTACACCTTC.

This clonotype was seen a handful of times. V is TRBV29-1 and J is TRBJ2-1, with D hard to call. The V and J ends lost 0 bases and 7 bases respectively, with 4 bases between them. The CDR3 spans 11 residues. Germline V gives CDR1 SQVTM, CDR2 ANQGSEA. The CDR3 DNA sequence: TGCAGCGTTGAAGATTTAAATGAGCAGTTCTTC. Translated, it gives CSVEDLNEQFF.

At least ten counts were recorded for this clonotype. This chain joins TRBV20-1 and TRBJ2-3; D unresolved. The germline V gene encodes CDR1 DFQATT and CDR2 SNEGSKA (reference sequence). The CDR3 contains 13 residues. CDR3 sequence: CSAELASTDTQYF. CDR3 nucleotide sequence: TGCAGCGCGGAATTGGCCAGCACAGATACGCAGTATTTT.

In its sample, this clonotype was seen many times. The chain joins TRBV7-3 to TRBJ2-1; 7 bases line up with TRBD1. This CDR3 has 15 residues. Trimming cost V 3 bases and J 4 bases; bases outside gene matches: 6. Germline loops: CDR1 SGHTA, CDR2 FQGTGA. The CDR3 coding sequence is TGTGCCAGCAGCTTCGGGCAGGGGGAATACAATGAGCAGTTCTTC. Encoded protein: CASSFGQGEYNEQFF.

This clonotype showed up many times. V is TRBV12-3 or TRBV12-4 and J is TRBJ2-1, with D perhaps TRBD1 (5 bases). The CDR3 length is 15 residues. V lost 7 bases and J 0 bases, leaving 13 bases between the germline ends. CDR3 loop: CASTPDSSSYNEQFF. The CDR3 DNA follows: TGTGCCAGCACCCCAGACAGCTCCTCCTACAATGAGCAGTTCTTC.

This clonotype was found many times. The chain joins TRBV20-1 to TRBJ2-1, with 10 bases lining up with TRBD1. Trimming cost V 3 bases and J 7 bases; bases outside gene matches: 6. This CDR3 has 14 amino acids. Germline V gene lookup returns CDR1 DFQATT and CDR2 SNEGSKA (reference sequence). The CDR3 loop is CSARGDRGRNEQFF. CDR3 nucleotide sequence: TGCAGTGCTAGGGGGGACAGGGGTAGGAATGAGCAGTTCTTC.

Comment on this clonotype: Germline and junction disagree at one end, which may indicate a read error. The V gene is TRBV11-2, the J gene TRBJ2-7; D not certain. Looked up from germline, CDR1 is SGHAT and CDR2 is FQNNGV. The CDR3 runs 12 residues. CDR3 in amino acids: CASILGPYEQYF. In DNA, the CDR3 is TGTGCCAGCATCTTAGGGCCATACGAGCAGTACTTC.

This clonotype was counted ten times or more. The chain links TRBV20-1 to TRBJ2-2; possibly TRBD2 for D (5 bases). The CDR3 covers 14 residues. Trimming took 6 bases from V and 1 from J, leaving 12 bases between them. Looked up from germline, CDR1 is DFQATT and CDR2 is SNEGSKA (reference sequence). The CDR3 loop is CSAQGSRNTGELFF. The CDR3 region has the DNA TGCAGTGCCCAAGGGAGTAGGAACACCGGGGAGCTGTTTTTT.

This clonotype was detected many times. DNA of the CDR3: TGCAGTGCTAGCCAAGCGGACTGGTACCAAGAGACCCAGTACTTC. Protein: CSASQADWYQETQYF. This sequence joins TRBV20-1 and TRBJ2-5; D possibly corresponds to TRBD2 (5 bases). The CDR3 is 15 amino acids. Trimming took 3 bases from V and 0 from J, leaving 14 bases between them. Germline V gene lookup returns CDR1 DFQATT and CDR2 SNEGSKA (reference sequence).

The table lists this clonotype with many counts. This rearrangement joins TRBV15 to TRBJ1-1; 7 positions match TRBD1. After removal of 0 bases from V and 11 bases from J, the junction contained 9 bases not matched to a gene. This CDR3 has 14 amino acids. Germline V gene data show CDR1 as LNHNV and CDR2 as YYDKDF (reference sequence). Here the CDR3 DNA reads TGTGCCACCAGCAGAGATTTATCAGGGGGGAGGGCTTTCTTT. The encoded protein is CATSRDLSGGRAFF.

This clonotype has a handful of counts. The genes are TRBV7-9 and TRBJ1-5; tentatively, D is TRBD1 (6 bases). The CDR3 runs 14 residues. Trimming took 4 bases from V and 4 from J, leaving 11 bases between them. CDR1 and CDR2 from the germline V gene are SEHNR and FQNEAQ (reference sequence). The CDR3 sequence is CASSSGQPNQPQHF. CDR3 coding DNA: TGTGCCAGCAGCTCCGGACAGCCAAATCAGCCCCAGCATTTT.

This clonotype was observed at least ten times. This chain uses TRBV6-6 with TRBJ1-4, with a weak D call TRBD1 (5 bases). Trimming removed 2 bases at V and 7 bases at J, with 8 bases between. CDR3 size: 13 residues. CDR1 and CDR2 (germline): MNHNY, SVGAGI (reference sequence). The CDR3 coding sequence is TGTGCCAGCAGTTACAGGGGTAGTGAAAAACTGTTTTTT. Translation gives CASSYRGSEKLFF.

The chain links TRBV20-1 to TRBJ2-7; a weak D match, TRBD2 (5 bases). Germline CDR1 reads DFQATT; CDR2 reads SNEGSKA (reference sequence). Trimming removed 5 bases from V and 5 bases from J, with 13 bases in between. The CDR3 is made up of 12 amino acids. CDR3: CSAERGSDEQYF. The DNA of the CDR3 is TGCAGTGCTGAAAGAGGGAGCGACGAGCAGTACTTC.

This clonotype was detected ten times or more. The chain recombines TRBV7-9 with TRBJ2-7, with 8 bases identical to TRBD2. V was clipped by 5 bases and J by 1 base; unmatched bases: 10. The CDR3 is made up of 16 amino acids. Germline CDR1 SEHNR, CDR2 FQNEAQ (reference sequence). CDR3 protein: CASSPPGGEASYEQYF. DNA of the CDR3: TGTGCCAGCAGCCCTCCCGGGGGGGAGGCGTCCTACGAGCAGTACTTC.

This clonotype showed up many times. The chain is built from TRBV5-1 and TRBJ1-2; D not resolved. The CDR3 extends over 12 amino acids. Between the trimmed V and J ends, which lost 0 bases and 10 bases, there was a span of 10 bases. Germline CDR1 and CDR2: SGHRS and YFSETQ. Here the CDR3 DNA reads TGCGCCAGCAGCTTGGGAGCCGCGGACTACACCTTC. Its translation: CASSLGAADYTF.

In this sample, this clonotype turned up many times. The chain recombines TRBV12-3 or TRBV12-4 with TRBJ2-1; D possibly matches TRBD1 or TRBD2 (6 bases each). V lost 6 bases and J 1 base, leaving 13 bases between the germline ends. The CDR3 has 15 amino acids. CDR3 loop: CASSPGGFSYNEQFF. The DNA for the CDR3 is TGTGCCAGCAGCCCCGGGGGCTTTTCCTACAATGAGCAGTTCTTC.

In this sample, this clonotype turned up a few times. The chain couples TRBV20-1 to TRBJ2-7; 8 nucleotides agree with TRBD1. After removal of 3 bases from V and 6 bases from J, the junction contained 7 bases not matched to a gene. There are 13 residues in the CDR3. CDR1 and CDR2 from the germline V gene are DFQATT and SNEGSKA (reference sequence). This CDR3 reads CSASDRGSGEQYF. The CDR3 DNA reads TGCAGTGCTAGCGACAGGGGATCCGGCGAGCAGTACTTC.

This clonotype was seen repeatedly, ten times or more. V is TRBV5-1 and J is TRBJ2-7; no reliable D call. CDR3 length: 14 residues. The V and J ends lost 3 bases and 3 bases respectively, with 13 bases between them. The V gene's germline CDR1 is SGHRS and CDR2 YFSETQ. The CDR3 nucleotides read TGCGCCAGCAGCTCCCAAGGTGCCTACTACGAGCAGTACTTC. Its translation is CASSSQGAYYEQYF.

This clonotype was counted a few times. The chain has TRBV20-1 and TRBJ2-5, with no clear D. V shed 0 bases and J shed 5 bases, with 13 bases lying between them. Germline CDR1 reads DFQATT; CDR2 reads SNEGSKA (reference sequence). The length of the CDR3 is 14 residues. CDR3 coding DNA: TGCAGTGCTAGAGATGGTAGCAGGCAGGAGACCCAGTACTTC. This codes for CSARDGSRQETQYF.

This clonotype was observed many times. The chain recombines TRBV18 with TRBJ1-1; D remains ambiguous. Germline V gene data show CDR1 as KGHSH and CDR2 as LQKENI. CDR3 length equals 14 residues. Between the trimmed V and J ends, which lost 5 bases and 1 base, there was a span of 11 bases. The CDR3 sequence: CASSDAQTNTEAFF. The CDR3 DNA is TGTGCCAGCTCAGACGCACAGACGAACACTGAAGCTTTCTTT.

There are many counts of this clonotype. The CDR3 is CASSSRDRGLRGYTF. CDR3 DNA sequence: TGTGCCAGCAGTTCCCGGGACAGGGGGCTGCGGGGCTACACCTTC. The rearrangement uses TRBV12-3 or TRBV12-4 and TRBJ1-2; TRBD1 matches at 12 bases. CDR3 length: 15 residues. V trimming: 4 bases; J trimming: 8 bases; junction bases outside the gene matches: 8.

This clonotype has at least ten counts. This chain connects TRBV6-4 to TRBJ2-3; a possible D gene is TRBD2 (6 bases). Germline CDR1 is MRHNA and CDR2 is SNTAGT. V lost 3 bases and J 0 bases, leaving 10 bases between the germline ends. CDR3 length: 15 amino acids. This CDR3 reads CASSESAGSTDTQYF. The DNA for the CDR3 is TGTGCCAGCAGTGAGTCGGCGGGGAGCACAGATACGCAGTATTTT.

This clonotype was seen at least ten times. V gene TRBV28 combines with J gene TRBJ1-4; 10 bases are shared with TRBD1. CDR3 length: 16 residues. After removal of 6 bases from V and 8 bases from J, the junction contained 12 bases not matched to a gene. Germline CDR1 reads MDHEN; CDR2 reads SYDVKM. CDR3 nucleotides: TGTGCCAGCAGAGAACTCCCGGGACAGGGGCGGGAAAAACTGTTTTTT. Translating it yields CASRELPGQGREKLFF.